This T cell receptor (beta chain) was recorded in a study of cytomegalovirus exposure and HLA in healthy donors. The primer mix had 60 Vbeta and 13 Jbeta primers. Sequencing used immunoSEQ multiplex PCR; TCRdb keeps in-frame clones, though not all of them. The top ten hold around 14% of the sample, which has around 92,000 clones, approximately 74% seen once. The specimen was PBMCs. The sequence came from a woman between 65 and 79 years old in good health and CMV-seropositive.

The CDR3 DNA is TGTGCCAGCTCTCGGGGGGGTTGGGAGACCCAGTACTTC. Protein product: CASSRGGWETQYF. This sequence joins TRBV27 and TRBJ2-5, with TRBD2 matching 8 bases. The germline V gene has CDR1 MNHEY and CDR2 SMNVEV (reference sequence). V shed 8 bases and J 5 bases; nucleotides not matched to a gene: 7. This CDR3 comprises 13 residues.